This T cell receptor beta chain was documented in a study of a mutant IDH1 vaccine in newly diagnosed glioma. Study in general: Patients had received radiotherapy, temozolomide, or both previously, most receiving both.

Note on this clone: Its antigen remains unknown.

As to time point: week 23, last vaccination. One vaccine dose held 300 ug of mutant IDH1 20-mer peptide and came with topical imiquimod. V lost 6 bases, J lost 8 bases, and 19 bases lay in between. The CDR3 is 15 amino acids. Germline V gene lookup returns CDR1 LNHDA and CDR2 SQIVND (reference sequence). Measured with immunoSEQ multiplex PCR; TCRdb has only the in-frame clones, and not every one. This table has 60,000 or so clones, about 81% appearing once. This clonotype was obtained from a woman in her 40s with glioma. Some clones in this sample may be carry-over from other donors' samples. The V gene is TRBV19, the J gene TRBJ1-4; no clear D. Sequenced material: PBMCs, taken from a glioma patient whose treatment included an IDH1 peptide vaccine. The CDR3 protein is CASSRYREGREKLFF. In nucleotides, the CDR3 is TGTGCCAGTAGCCGTTACCGCGAAGGAAGAGAAAAACTGTTTTTT. The full variable domain, completed using reference TRBV19 and TRBJ1-4, is DGGITQSPKYLFRKEGQNVTLSCEQNLNHDAMYWYRQDPGQGLRLIYYSQIVNDFQKGDIAEGYSVSREKKESFPLTVTSAQKNPTAFYLCASSRYREGREKLFFGSGTQLSVL.